This TCR beta chain was sequenced during a study of blood T cell repertoires in COVID-19. Looking at the study overall: Whether acute or convalescent, the COVID-19 samples came from the United States, Italy and Spain. Sources were T cells, B-cell-depleted T cells, or PBMCs; the material itself was cDNA or gDNA.

Per the original data handling: It was from reference gene primer amplification that nucleated cell counts were estimated. Clones were sequenced by immunoSEQ multiplex PCR, and TCRdb holds only the in-frame ones, with some missing. That table is the source of V, J and clone size, and D and trimming were worked out from the DNA. The table includes roughly 200,000 clones, more than 75% detected once. V was shortened by 1 base and J by 3 bases, with 25 bases between the two germline ends. CDR3 length equals 19 residues. Germline V CDR1 and CDR2: SGHRS, YFSETQ. The chain is built from TRBV5-1 and TRBJ1-2, with D perhaps matching TRBD1 (6 bases). Sequencing input: peripheral blood. This TCR derives from a man aged 35 to 55 with active or convalescent COVID-19. CDR3 region: CASSLKPRQGHLDDYGYTF. DNA of the CDR3: TGCGCCAGCAGCTTGAAGCCCCGGCAGGGGCACTTGGACGACTATGGCTACACCTTC. The variable domain in full, with the rest retrieved from reference TRBV5-1 and TRBJ1-2, is KAGVTQTPRYLIKTRGQQVTLSCSPISGHRSVSWYQQTPGQGLQFLFEYFSETQRNKGNFPGRFSGRQFSNSRSEMNVSTLELGDSALYLCASSLKPRQGHLDDYGYTFGSGTRLTVV.